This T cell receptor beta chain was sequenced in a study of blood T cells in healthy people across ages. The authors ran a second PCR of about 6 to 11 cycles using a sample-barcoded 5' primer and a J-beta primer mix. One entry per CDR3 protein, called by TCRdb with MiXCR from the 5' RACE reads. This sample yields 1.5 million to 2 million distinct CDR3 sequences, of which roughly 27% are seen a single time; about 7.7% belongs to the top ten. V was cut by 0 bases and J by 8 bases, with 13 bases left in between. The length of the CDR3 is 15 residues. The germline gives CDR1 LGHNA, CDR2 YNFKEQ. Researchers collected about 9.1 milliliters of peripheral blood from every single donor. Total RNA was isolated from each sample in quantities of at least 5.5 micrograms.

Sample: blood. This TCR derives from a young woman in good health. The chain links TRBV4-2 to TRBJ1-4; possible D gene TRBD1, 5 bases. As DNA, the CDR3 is TGTGCCAGCAGCCAAGATCTGGGGGGTGAAGAAAAACTGTTTTTT. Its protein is CASSQDLGGEEKLFF.